Described below is a single T cell receptor beta chain sequence and its context. The data originate from a study of a mutant IDH1 vaccine in newly diagnosed glioma. On the study more broadly: Treatment recipients were approximately 60% male and around 38% female, and their mean age was around 37 years. The earlier regimen, radiotherapy, temozolomide, or both, was most often both.

CDR3 length: 13 amino acids. The germline V gene encodes CDR1 SNHLY and CDR2 FYNNEI. Trimming left V 4 bases short and J 10 bases short, with 14 bases between. Clones were read by immunoSEQ multiplex PCR, and TCRdb kept only the in-frame ones, dropping some. This table has approximately 92,000 clones, about four fifths appearing once. Time point in this sample: baseline, week 1 (first vaccination visit). Regarding treatment: pre-vaccination baseline after standard-of-care therapy. The chain has TRBV2 and TRBJ2-1; D gene ambiguous. Source: PBMCs, taken from a glioma patient treated with radiotherapy, temozolomide or both. The sequence was obtained from a woman aged 45-65 years with glioma. CDR3: CASSGSLDGEQFF. The CDR3 DNA reads as TGTGCCAGCAGTGGGAGTTTGGATGGGGAGCAGTTCTTC. Based on the CDR3 plus reference TRBV2 and TRBJ2-1, the full variable domain is EPEVTQTPSHQVTQMGQEVILRCVPISNHLYFYWYRQILGQKVEFLVSFYNNEISEKSEIFDDQFSVERPDGSNFTLKIRSTKLEDSAMYFCASSGSLDGEQFFGPGTRLTVL.